This T cell receptor beta chain was recovered during a study of T cell repertoires in cytomegalovirus infection. Background on the study: CMV infection plus the matching HLA type was flagged by public TCR beta signatures. Regarding the study as a whole: Across the ex vivo response, the dominant clonotypes were HLA-C-restricted CMV-specific TCR beta clonotypes. The study identified carriers of CMV plus the relevant HLA from cumulative public TCR beta family frequency.

Germline V lookup: CDR1 SGHTA, CDR2 FQGNSA. V dropped 4 bases and J dropped 7 bases, with 11 bases sitting between them. CDR3 size: 13 residues. This clonotype was detected many times. Its target is not known. Each CDR3 protein is one row after TCRdb ran MiXCR on the reads. Of 450,000 to 600,000 distinct CDR3 sequences detected, about 11% appear once; the ten largest clones hold roughly 10%. This sequence joins TRBV7-2 and TRBJ2-1; D call uncertain. The clonotype originates from a human donor in good health (CMV status not recorded). Some clones in this sample may be carry-over from other donors' samples. Sample: PBMCs. DNA of the CDR3: TGTGCCAGCAGCTCCTCCTGGGGTAATGAGCAGTTCTTC. This codes for CASSSSWGNEQFF.